Listed below are T cell receptor beta chains from one sample, sequenced in a study of cytomegalovirus exposure and HLA in healthy donors. Some clones are missing from TCRdb's copy, which holds only in-frame ones; the method was immunoSEQ multiplex PCR. The data hold more than 300,000 clones, with approximately 90% observed a single time. The sequencing sample was made of PBMCs. The receptors originated from a woman between 18 and 29 years old in good health and CMV-seronegative. Each CDR3 is given with its conserved first and last residue. A D gene is named only where the DNA matches it firmly. Only some rows state a clone size, as once, few, many or a class for expanded clones.

TGCGCCAGCAGCCAAGAAGCGGGAGGCTACGAGCAGTACTTC	CASSQEAGGYEQYF	NA	TRBV4-3	TRBJ2-7	14	TRBD2
TGTGCCAGCAGGGATGGGGCTCGACAGCCCCAGCATTTT	CASRDGARQPQHF	NA	TRBV19	TRBJ1-5	13	NA
TGTGCCAGCAGTGCTACTAGCGTAAGCACAGATACGCAGTATTTT	CASSATSVSTDTQYF	many	TRBV6-4	TRBJ2-3	15	TRBD2
TGTGCCAGCAGAATAGCGGGAGTTGGTACCGGGGAGCTGTTTTTT	CASRIAGVGTGELFF	NA	TRBV6-5	TRBJ2-2	15	TRBD2
TGTGCCAGCAGCCCGGGACTAGCGGAGATGGGTGAGCAGTTCTTC	CASSPGLAEMGEQFF	once	TRBV2	TRBJ2-1	15	TRBD2
TGTGCCAGCAGTTACGACAGGGCTCCTGAAGCTTTCTTT	CASSYDRAPEAFF	NA	TRBV6-5	TRBJ1-1	13	TRBD1
TGTGCCACCAGCGCTCAAGGGACTAGCGGACTTCCCTACGAGCAGTACTTC	CATSAQGTSGLPYEQYF	NA	TRBV15	TRBJ2-7	17	TRBD2
TGTGCCAGCAGCTTATTGACAGGCACGACCTACGAGCAGTACTTC	CASSLLTGTTYEQYF	NA	TRBV11-2	TRBJ2-7	15	NA
TGTGCCAGCAGGGGGCATAGCAATCAGCCCCAGCATTTT	CASRGHSNQPQHF	once	TRBV28	TRBJ1-5	13	NA
TGTGCCAGCAGCTTAGCCGTCGGAGGGCAGGGACCTAACACTGAAGCTTTCTTT	CASSLAVGGQGPNTEAFF	NA	TRBV7-8	TRBJ1-1	18	NA
TGTGCCAGTACCCCCCCGCCGGGCGGGAGGGACGGGGCCAACGTCCTGACTTTC	CASTPPPGGRDGANVLTF	NA	TRBV19	TRBJ2-6	18	TRBD2
TGTGCCAGCAGTTACCGGACTGTGAACACCGGGGAGCTGTTTTTT	CASSYRTVNTGELFF	NA	TRBV6-5	TRBJ2-2	15	NA
TGTGCCAGCCCCCAGAACACTGAAGCTTTCTTT	CASPQNTEAFF	NA	TRBV21-1	TRBJ1-1	11	NA
TGTGCCAGCAGCCCAAATTCCGACAGGGCATTAGGGACCCAGTACTTC	CASSPNSDRALGTQYF	once	TRBV7-2	TRBJ2-5	16	TRBD1
TGTGCCAGTAGTATCCGGGGTACTGAAGCTTTCTTT	CASSIRGTEAFF	NA	TRBV19	TRBJ1-1	12	NA
TGTGCCAGCAGCTTAGGGGGTCCTAGCGTCCGGAACACCGGGGAGCTGTTTTTT	CASSLGGPSVRNTGELFF	NA	TRBV7-7	TRBJ2-2	18	NA
TGCAGCGTCGAACCGGGACAGGGTGAAGCTTTCTTT	CSVEPGQGEAFF	NA	TRBV29-1	TRBJ1-1	12	TRBD1
TGTGCCAGTCTAGGGACTAAAAACATTCAGTACTTC	CASLGTKNIQYF	few	TRBV6-5	TRBJ2-4	12	NA
TGTGCCAGCAGCTTGCGGGGCACTGAAGCTTTCTTT	CASSLRGTEAFF	NA	TRBV11-2	TRBJ1-1	12	NA
TGTGCCAGCAGACTAGCGGGTGGAGATACGCAGTATTTT	CASRLAGGDTQYF	NA	TRBV27	TRBJ2-3	13	TRBD2
TGTGCCACCAGCAGAGATTCGGTCTACGAGCAGTACTTC	CATSRDSVYEQYF	few	TRBV15	TRBJ2-7	13	NA
TGTGCCAGCAGTTACCAGGGGGCTTTTGGCACTGAAGCTTTCTTT	CASSYQGAFGTEAFF	once	TRBV6-5	TRBJ1-1	15	TRBD1
TGTGCCAGCAGTTACTCAAGGGGTGGCAATCAGCCCCAGCATTTT	CASSYSRGGNQPQHF	NA	TRBV6-5	TRBJ1-5	15	NA
TGTGCCAGTAGTCCAGGACAGATAAACATTCAGTACTTC	CASSPGQINIQYF	NA	TRBV19	TRBJ2-4	13	NA
TGTGCCAGCGCGGGGGGTTGGGAGCAGTTCTTC	CASAGGWEQFF	NA	TRBV2	TRBJ2-1	11	TRBD2
TGTGCCAGCTCACCACTGAGCGGGGACACCGGGGAGCTGTTTTTT	CASSPLSGDTGELFF	few	TRBV18	TRBJ2-2	15	TRBD2
TGTGCCAGCAGTCCTTTAGTCAATCAGCCCCAGCATTTT	CASSPLVNQPQHF	few	TRBV6-5	TRBJ1-5	13	NA
TGTGCCAGCACCAAAGGGCTAGCGGGAGCCACCGGGGAGCTGTTTTTT	CASTKGLAGATGELFF	NA	TRBV7-2	TRBJ2-2	16	TRBD2
TGTGCCAGCAGCGGGTCAACGGGGAACACTGAAGCTTTCTTT	CASSGSTGNTEAFF	NA	TRBV9	TRBJ1-1	14	NA
TGTGCCAGCAGTTCCTTGAGGGTAGCGGGAGGGAGATTGTTCTTC	CASSSLRVAGGRLFF	NA	TRBV9	TRBJ2-1	15	TRBD2
TGTGCCAGCAGTACCCGACAGGGTAGGTGGAACGAGCAGTACTTC	CASSTRQGRWNEQYF	NA	TRBV6-5	TRBJ2-7	15	TRBD1
TGTGCCAGCAGCCCGGTTCGGACAGGGGGATTCACAGATACGCAGTATTTT	CASSPVRTGGFTDTQYF	NA	TRBV11-2	TRBJ2-3	17	TRBD1
TGTGCCAGCTCATTAAAGGGGTACGAGCAGTACTTC	CASSLKGYEQYF	NA	TRBV28	TRBJ2-7	12	NA
TGCGCCAGCAGCTTCTTACAGGGATACGAGCAGTACTTC	CASSFLQGYEQYF	NA	TRBV5-1	TRBJ2-7	13	NA
TGTGCCAGCAGTGAAAGGTGGCAGGGAAGCTACAATGAGCAGTTCTTC	CASSERWQGSYNEQFF	once	TRBV6-1	TRBJ2-1	16	NA
TGTGCCAGCAGTTTGCCAACAGAGAACACTGAAGCTTTCTTT	CASSLPTENTEAFF	NA	TRBV28	TRBJ1-1	14	NA
TGTGCCAGCAGTTTGGGACTAGCGGGAGTAGCAGATACGCAGTATTTT	CASSLGLAGVADTQYF	NA	TRBV28	TRBJ2-3	16	TRBD2
TGCGCCAGCAGCTTGAGGCTAGCCTCCGCCGAGCAGTACTTC	CASSLRLASAEQYF	few	TRBV5-1	TRBJ2-7	14	NA
TGTGCCAGCAGCGTAGGCCAGACTGGAAACACCATATATTTT	CASSVGQTGNTIYF	NA	TRBV9	TRBJ1-3	14	NA
TGCGCCAGCAGGCCCGGGACTAGCGGGTTGTACGAGCAGTACTTC	CASRPGTSGLYEQYF	NA	TRBV5-1	TRBJ2-7	15	TRBD2
TGTGCCAGTAGTATAGGGACAACTACTAACTATGGCTACACCTTC	CASSIGTTTNYGYTF	NA	TRBV19	TRBJ1-2	15	NA
TGTGCCAGCAGCACCCCCCGGGGGGGGTCTGGAAACACCATATATTTT	CASSTPRGGSGNTIYF	once	TRBV7-2	TRBJ1-3	16	NA
TGCGCCAGCAGCTTGGCCGGGACAGGCGGAGATCAGCCCCAGCATTTT	CASSLAGTGGDQPQHF	NA	TRBV5-1	TRBJ1-5	16	TRBD1
TGTGCCAGCACGACACGGGGTGCGGGACGGGAGACCCAGTACTTC	CASTTRGAGRETQYF	NA	TRBV6-5	TRBJ2-5	15	NA
TGTGCCAGTAGTGGAACAGCTTTTGATGAGCAGTTCTTC	CASSGTAFDEQFF	NA	TRBV19	TRBJ2-1	13	NA
TGTGCCAGCAGTCGACAGGAGAGCACAGATACGCAGTATTTT	CASSRQESTDTQYF	once	TRBV2	TRBJ2-3	14	NA
TGTGCCAGCAGTCAAGAGCGGGAGGGCCTAGACGAGCAGTACTTC	CASSQEREGLDEQYF	NA	TRBV4-2	TRBJ2-7	15	TRBD2
TGTGCCAGCAGCAGCGGGGGAAAGTACAATGAGCAGTTCTTC	CASSSGGKYNEQFF	NA	TRBV7-9	TRBJ2-1	14	TRBD2
TGTGCCAGCTCACCCCCGGGACAGGGCTATGGCTACACCTTC	CASSPPGQGYGYTF	NA	TRBV18	TRBJ1-2	14	TRBD1
TGTGCCAGCAGTTACAGTGGCGGGGTGAGCACAGATACGCAGTATTTT	CASSYSGGVSTDTQYF	NA	TRBV6-5	TRBJ2-3	16	NA
TGTGCCAGCAGCCCAAGGGGACAGGGTCGGGCTAATGAAAAACTGTTTTTT	CASSPRGQGRANEKLFF	NA	TRBV13	TRBJ1-4	17	TRBD1
TGTGCCAGCAGTGACCAGCGGGGCGGGAGACGTGAGCAGTTCTTC	CASSDQRGGRREQFF	NA	TRBV6-1	TRBJ2-1	15	TRBD2
TGTGCCAGCAGCGGGACTAGCAGTTACGAGCAGTACTTC	CASSGTSSYEQYF	NA	TRBV9	TRBJ2-7	13	TRBD2